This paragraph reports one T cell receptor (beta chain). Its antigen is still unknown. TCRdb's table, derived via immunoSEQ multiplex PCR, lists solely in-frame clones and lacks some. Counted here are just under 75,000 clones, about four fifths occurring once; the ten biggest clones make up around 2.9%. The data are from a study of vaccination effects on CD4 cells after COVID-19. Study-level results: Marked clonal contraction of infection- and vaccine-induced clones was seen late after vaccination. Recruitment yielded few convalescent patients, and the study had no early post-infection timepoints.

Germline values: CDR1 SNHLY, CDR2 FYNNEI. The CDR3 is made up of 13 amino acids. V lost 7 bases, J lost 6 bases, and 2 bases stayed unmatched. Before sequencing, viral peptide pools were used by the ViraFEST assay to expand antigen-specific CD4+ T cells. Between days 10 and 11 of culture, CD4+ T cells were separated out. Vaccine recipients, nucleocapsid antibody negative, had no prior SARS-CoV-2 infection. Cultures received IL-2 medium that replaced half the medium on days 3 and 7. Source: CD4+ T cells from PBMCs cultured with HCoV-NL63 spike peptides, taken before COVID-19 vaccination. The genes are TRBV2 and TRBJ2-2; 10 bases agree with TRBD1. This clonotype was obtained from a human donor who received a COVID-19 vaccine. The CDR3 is CASNGQGAGELFF. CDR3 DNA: TGTGCCAGCAATGGACAGGGGGCCGGGGAGCTGTTTTTT.